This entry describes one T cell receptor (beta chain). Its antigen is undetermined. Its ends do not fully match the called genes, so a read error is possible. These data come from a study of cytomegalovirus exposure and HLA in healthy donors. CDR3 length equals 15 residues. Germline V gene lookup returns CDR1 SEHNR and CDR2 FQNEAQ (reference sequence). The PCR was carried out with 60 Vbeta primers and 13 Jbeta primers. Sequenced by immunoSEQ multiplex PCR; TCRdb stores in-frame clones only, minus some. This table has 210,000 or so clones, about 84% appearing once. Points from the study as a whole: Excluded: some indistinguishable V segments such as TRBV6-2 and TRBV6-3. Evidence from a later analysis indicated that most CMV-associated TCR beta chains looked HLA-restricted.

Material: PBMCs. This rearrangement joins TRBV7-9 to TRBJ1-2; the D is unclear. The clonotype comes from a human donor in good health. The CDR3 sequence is CSSSLTTVGLYGYTF. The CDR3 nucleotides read TGTTCCAGCAGCTTAACTACTGTGGGTCTCTATGGCTACACCTTC.